The entry below describes one TCR beta chain. The target antigen is unknown. The source of the sample is a study of CXCR3-negative and CXCR3-positive naive CD8 T cells. General study results and limits: For memory CD8+ cells diversity was much lower, but both naive subsets had comparably high diversity.

Germline V gene sequence: CDR1 SGHRS, CDR2 YFSETQ. CDR3 size: 14 residues. The TRB libraries of cDNA were built by UMI-labeled 5' RACE. Using the 5' RACE reads, TCRdb records one entry per CDR3 protein without DNA. Its table lists under 85,000 distinct CDR3 sequences. Specimen: naive CXCR3- CD8+ T cells from blood. The subset: CD45RO-CCR7+CD27+CD95- naive CD8+ T cells lacking CXCR3 (TNR3-). The V gene is TRBV5-1, the J gene TRBJ1-4. The TCR originated in a human donor in good health. Some clones in this sample may be carry-over from other donors' samples. CDR3 loop: CASSFGVSNEKLFF.